Listed here is a single TCR beta chain. The antigen remains undetermined. The data were produced by immunoSEQ multiplex PCR, yet TCRdb's version contains in-frame clones alone and is incomplete. The top ten clones hold around 1.2% of a sample with around 60,000 clones, 90% to 96% of them seen once. The entry originates in a study of cytomegalovirus exposure and HLA in healthy donors. Study conclusions and caveats: A few CMV-associated chains were confirmed in vitro to be specific for CMV antigens.

The CDR3 sequence is 14 residues long. The V and J ends lost 4 bases and 1 base respectively, with 11 bases between them. Germline CDR1 reads SGHRS; CDR2 reads YFSETQ. The clonotype comes from a woman between 18 and 29 years old in good health and CMV-seronegative. Material for sequencing was PBMCs. V usage is TRBV5-1 and J usage is TRBJ2-5; TRBD2 might be the D (6 bases). CDR3 nucleotides: TGCGCCAGCAGCCTGACTAGTCCCCAAGAGACCCAGTACTTC. Encoded protein: CASSLTSPQETQYF.